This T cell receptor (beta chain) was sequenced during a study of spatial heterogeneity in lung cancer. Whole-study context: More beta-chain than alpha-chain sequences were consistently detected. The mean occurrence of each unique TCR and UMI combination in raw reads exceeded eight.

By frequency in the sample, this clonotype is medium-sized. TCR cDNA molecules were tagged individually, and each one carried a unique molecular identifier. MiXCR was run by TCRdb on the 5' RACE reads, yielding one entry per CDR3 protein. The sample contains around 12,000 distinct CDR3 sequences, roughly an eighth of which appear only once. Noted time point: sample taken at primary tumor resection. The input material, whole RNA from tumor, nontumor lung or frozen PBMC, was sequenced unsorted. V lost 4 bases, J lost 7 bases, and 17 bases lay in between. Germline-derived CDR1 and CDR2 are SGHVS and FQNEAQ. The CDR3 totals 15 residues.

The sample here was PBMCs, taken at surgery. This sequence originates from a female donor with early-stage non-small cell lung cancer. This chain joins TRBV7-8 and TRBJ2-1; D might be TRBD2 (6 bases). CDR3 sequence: CASSSPGLATNEQFF. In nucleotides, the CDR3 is TGTGCCAGCAGCTCACCGGGACTGGCTACAAATGAGCAGTTCTTC.